Reported below is one T cell receptor beta chain. Its antigen is unknown. One end of the junction is discordant with germline, which a read error may explain. Germline-derived CDR1 and CDR2 are SNHLY and FYNNEI. The CDR3 is 11 residues long. The data belong to a study of cytomegalovirus exposure and HLA in healthy donors. The PCR had 60 Vbeta and 13 Jbeta primers. Source study methods: In a later analysis, of approximately 81 million unique beta chains, about 10 million appeared in at least two donors. Profiled with immunoSEQ multiplex PCR; TCRdb holds only in-frame clones, not every one. The D gene and trimming were derived from the DNA, and the V and J assignments and clone size from that table. Found here are roughly 100,000 clones, roughly two thirds of them singletons; the top ten hold about 2.8%. Study results and limitations: In most subjects, TCR beta sequences reportedly gave accurate predictions of HLA-A and HLA-B alleles. In an earlier analysis, in some 500 donors, most V segments appeared productive either ~90% or ~30% of the time.

The clonotype originates from a female donor in good health and CMV-seronegative. The V call is TRBV2, the J call TRBJ2-7; 7 positions agree with TRBD2. The sequencing sample was made of PBMCs. Here the CDR3 reads CANSESGKQYF. CDR3 sequence (DNA): TGTGCCAACAGTGAAAGCGGGAAGCAGTACTTC. Combining the CDR3 with reference TRBV2 and TRBJ2-7 gives the whole variable domain EPEVTQTPSHQVTQMGQEVILRCVPISNHLYFYWYRQILGQKVEFLVSFYNNEISEKSEIFDDQFSVERPDGSNFTLKIRSTKLEDSAMYFCANSESGKQYFGPGTRLTVT.